This T cell receptor beta chain was observed in a study of T cells in Graves' hyperthyroidism and ophthalmopathy. Trimming removed 6 bases from V and 4 bases from J; junction bases left unmatched: 13. From germline, CDR1 is MNHEY and CDR2 SMNVEV (reference sequence). CDR3 length: 16 amino acids. Amplification targeted TCR beta CDR3 regions from RNA transcripts. The HTBI primer set served for first-round RT-PCR of the TCR CDR3. TCRdb recomputed calls from the multiplex PCR reads with MiXCR, one row per CDR3 protein. The data contain about 420,000 distinct CDR3 sequences, 15% to 18% of them singletons. The source material was blood. The source of this sequence is a woman younger than 30 with Graves' hyperthyroidism. V and J are TRBV27 and TRBJ1-2; 8 bases are a match to TRBD1. Written as DNA, the CDR3 is TGTGCCAGCAGGACCCCCGGACAGGGTAGGGGCTATGGCTACACCTTC. As protein: CASRTPGQGRGYGYTF.